A selection of T cell receptor beta chains follows, all from one sample in a study of blood T cell repertoires in COVID-19. Profiling relied on immunoSEQ multiplex PCR, and the TCRdb table lists in-frame clones only, not all of them. The data contain 58,000 or so clones, roughly 71% of them seen just once; the ten biggest clones take up approximately 30%. The material sequenced was peripheral blood. These TCRs come from a woman of 80 years or more with acute or convalescent COVID-19. The CDR3 runs from the conserved cysteine through the conserved F or W. Fields, in order: V gene, CDR3 protein.

v_gene: TRBV29-1; CDR3aa: CSVSKGTGGAARTGELFF
v_gene: TRBV7-9; CDR3aa: CASSPQAPYGYTF
v_gene: TRBV7-2; CDR3aa: CASSSGLAGEETQYF
v_gene: TRBV27; CDR3aa: CASRPGRSLGETQYF
v_gene: TRBV28; CDR3aa: CASGGRTSGRSSYNEQFF
v_gene: TRBV5-1; CDR3aa: CASSLERVSTDTQYF
v_gene: TRBV10-3; CDR3aa: CAISEAGYTGELFF
v_gene: TRBV14; CDR3aa: CASSHLQEPSYEQYF
v_gene: TRBV5-1; CDR3aa: CASSLVGSAVGEQFF
v_gene: TRBV28; CDR3aa: CASSETGVNEKLFF
v_gene: TRBV19; CDR3aa: CASSARQASGNTIYF
v_gene: TRBV28; CDR3aa: CASRWTGRNTEAFF
v_gene: TRBV11-2; CDR3aa: CASRPQGGSYNEQFF
v_gene: TRBV9; CDR3aa: CASSVGTSGYNEQFF
v_gene: TRBV9; CDR3aa: CASSGGWEDRGPSGNTIYF
v_gene: TRBV6-1; CDR3aa: CASSDGYYYEQYF
v_gene: TRBV5-6; CDR3aa: CASSLRGRNTDTQYF
v_gene: TRBV5-4; CDR3aa: CASGPRGFEKLFF
v_gene: TRBV6-1; CDR3aa: CASSEGLDPSYEQYF
v_gene: TRBV19; CDR3aa: CASSIGRQGGADTQYF
v_gene: TRBV27; CDR3aa: CASRKTGQGANYGYTF
v_gene: TRBV19; CDR3aa: CASGGNYGYTF
v_gene: TRBV5-4; CDR3aa: CASSLTSGRAIEQFF
v_gene: TRBV5-6; CDR3aa: CASSLAQGRGYTF
v_gene: TRBV28; CDR3aa: CASSLSRRDRGSYEQYF
v_gene: TRBV6-4; CDR3aa: CASSDRGSYGYTF
v_gene: TRBV18; CDR3aa: CASSPSRTPYGYTF
v_gene: TRBV6-6; CDR3aa: CASSTSGTGALETQYF
v_gene: TRBV3-1/TRBV3-2; CDR3aa: CASSQGTGSNQPQHF
v_gene: TRBV10-3; CDR3aa: CAISEWGRMDQHF
v_gene: TRBV4-2; CDR3aa: CASSQAGTSGTDTQYF
v_gene: TRBV9; CDR3aa: CASSIPPGTDTQYF
v_gene: TRBV4-1; CDR3aa: CASSQVNLRDSTYEQYF
v_gene: TRBV10-3; CDR3aa: CAISEGLAPNTDTQYF
v_gene: TRBV6-2/TRBV6-3; CDR3aa: CASSYWPSGSYEQYF
v_gene: TRBV7-9; CDR3aa: CASSRTGANEKLFF
v_gene: TRBV11-2; CDR3aa: CASSPRRPPYNEQFF
v_gene: TRBV4-2; CDR3aa: CASSGTTVGNEQFF
v_gene: TRBV7-6; CDR3aa: CASSLTGQPTDTQYF
v_gene: TRBV6-4; CDR3aa: CASSDSRVGGYTF
v_gene: TRBV5-1; CDR3aa: CASTFGGGMETQYF
v_gene: TRBV18; CDR3aa: CASSPRRQGDTEAFF
v_gene: TRBV19; CDR3aa: CASSGWTGEAFF
v_gene: TRBV5-1; CDR3aa: CASSLGVSGQETQYF
v_gene: TRBV4-3; CDR3aa: CASSPGLAGVDTQYF
v_gene: TRBV15; CDR3aa: CATSIHRGSQETQYF
v_gene: TRBV11-3; CDR3aa: CASSPWTGGDYGYTF
v_gene: TRBV9; CDR3aa: CASSVETGNSPLHF
v_gene: TRBV19; CDR3aa: CASSGWQRAAGELFF
v_gene: TRBV18; CDR3aa: CASSPSGGLEAFF
v_gene: TRBV10-3; CDR3aa: CAISESGTSGGHNEQFF
v_gene: TRBV28; CDR3aa: CASRLAPSRGNSPLHF
v_gene: TRBV6-5; CDR3aa: CASSDSGSNQPQHF
v_gene: TRBV15; CDR3aa: CATSRGGLAGGADTQYF
v_gene: TRBV6-6; CDR3aa: CASIETGLSYNEQFF
v_gene: TRBV2; CDR3aa: CASSRDRGNGYTF
v_gene: TRBV7-7; CDR3aa: CASSLIGGTEAFF